This TCR beta chain was identified during a study of cytomegalovirus exposure and HLA in healthy donors. About the research overall: The Caucasian-associated ancestry cluster held roughly 84% of roughly 370 genotyped donors.

In regard to this clone: Its antigen is as yet unknown. One end of the junction is discordant with germline, which a read error may explain.

PCR used 60 Vbeta primers and 13 Jbeta primers. In the authors' workflow: In a later analysis, approximately 80 million unique TCR beta chains included roughly 11 million shared by two or more donors. Produced via immunoSEQ multiplex PCR; TCRdb's table is partial and in-frame only. V, J and clone size reflect that table, while D and trimming were determined from the DNA. The profile covers 150,000 or so clones, with around three fifths appearing a single time and 2.5% to 3.5% taken by the ten largest. Per the germline V gene, CDR1 is SSHAT and CDR2 is FNYEAQ (reference sequence). The CDR3 sequence is 16 residues long. Points from the study as a whole: Reported results showed that the classifier diagnosed cytomegalovirus status with high specificity and sensitivity. Among the sequence variants, a highly shared cluster was likely an artifact of sequencing.

This TCR came from a woman aged 25 to 39 in good health and CMV-seropositive. The chain couples TRBV7-7 to TRBJ2-5; 11 bases line up with TRBD2. The specimen sequenced was PBMCs. The CDR3 DNA reads TGTGCTAGCAGCCTCACCTGGGCTAGCGGGGGGGAGACCCAGTACTTC. This encodes CASSLTWASGGETQYF.